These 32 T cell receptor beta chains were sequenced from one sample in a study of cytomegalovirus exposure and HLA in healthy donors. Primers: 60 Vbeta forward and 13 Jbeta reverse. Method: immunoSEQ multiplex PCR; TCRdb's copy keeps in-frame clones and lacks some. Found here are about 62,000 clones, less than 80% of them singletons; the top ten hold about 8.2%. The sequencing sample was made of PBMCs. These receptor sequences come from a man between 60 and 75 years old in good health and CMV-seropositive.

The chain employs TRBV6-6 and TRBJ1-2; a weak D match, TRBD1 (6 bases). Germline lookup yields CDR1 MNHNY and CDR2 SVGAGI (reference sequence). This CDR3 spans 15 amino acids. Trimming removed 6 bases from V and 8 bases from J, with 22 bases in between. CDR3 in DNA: TGTGCCAGCAGGGAAAGGGACACAGGCTCACGGGGCTACACCTTC. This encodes CASRERDTGSRGYTF.

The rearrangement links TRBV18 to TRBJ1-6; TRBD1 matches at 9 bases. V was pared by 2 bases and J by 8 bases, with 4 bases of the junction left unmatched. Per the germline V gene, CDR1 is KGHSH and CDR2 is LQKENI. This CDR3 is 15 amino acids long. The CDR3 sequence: CASSPATGGHSPLHF. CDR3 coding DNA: TGTGCCAGCTCACCAGCGACAGGGGGACATTCACCCCTCCACTTT.

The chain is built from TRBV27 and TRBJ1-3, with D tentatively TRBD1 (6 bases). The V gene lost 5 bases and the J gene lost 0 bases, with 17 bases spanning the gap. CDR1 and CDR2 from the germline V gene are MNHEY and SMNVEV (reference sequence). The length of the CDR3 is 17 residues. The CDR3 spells CASSPYGGRTSGNTIYF. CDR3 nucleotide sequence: TGTGCCAGCAGTCCCTACGGGGGGCGCACCTCTGGAAACACCATATATTTT.

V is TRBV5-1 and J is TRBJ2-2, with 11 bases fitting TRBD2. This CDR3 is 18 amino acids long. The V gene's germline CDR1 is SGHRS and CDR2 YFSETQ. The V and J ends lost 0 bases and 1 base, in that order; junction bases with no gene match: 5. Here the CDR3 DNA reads TGCGCCAGCAGCTTGGGACTAGCGGGGATCCTGAACACCGGGGAGCTGTTTTTT. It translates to CASSLGLAGILNTGELFF.

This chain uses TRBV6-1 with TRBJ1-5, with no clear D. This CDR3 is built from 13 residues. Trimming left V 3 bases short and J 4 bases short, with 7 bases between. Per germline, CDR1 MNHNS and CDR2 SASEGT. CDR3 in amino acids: CASSDLANQPQHF. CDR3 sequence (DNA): TGTGCCAGCAGTGATCTGGCTAATCAGCCCCAGCATTTT.

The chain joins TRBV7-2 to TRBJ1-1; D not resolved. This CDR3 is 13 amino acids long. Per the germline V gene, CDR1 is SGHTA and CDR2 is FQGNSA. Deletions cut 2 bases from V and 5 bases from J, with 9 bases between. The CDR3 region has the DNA TGTGCCAGCAGCTTAAACAGTTATACTGAAGCTTTCTTT. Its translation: CASSLNSYTEAFF. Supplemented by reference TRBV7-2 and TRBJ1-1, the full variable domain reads GAGVSQSPSNKVTEKGKDVELRCDPISGHTALYWYRQSLGQGLEFLIYFQGNSAPDKSGLPSDRFSAERTGGSVSTLTIQRTQQEDSAVYLCASSLNSYTEAFFGQGTRLTVV.

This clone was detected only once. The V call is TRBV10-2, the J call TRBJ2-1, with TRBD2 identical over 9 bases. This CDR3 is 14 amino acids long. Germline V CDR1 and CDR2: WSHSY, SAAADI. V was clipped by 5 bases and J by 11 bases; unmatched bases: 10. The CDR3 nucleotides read TGCGCCAGCAGTATTCGCTCTGGACTAGCGCAGCAGTTCTTC. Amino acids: CASSIRSGLAQQFF.

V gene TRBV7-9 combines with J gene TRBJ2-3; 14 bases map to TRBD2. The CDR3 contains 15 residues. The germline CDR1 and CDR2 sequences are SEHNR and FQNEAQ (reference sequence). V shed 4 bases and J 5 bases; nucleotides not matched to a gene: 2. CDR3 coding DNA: TGTGCCAGCAGCTGGGGACTAGCGGGGGTAGATACGCAGTATTTT. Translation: CASSWGLAGVDTQYF. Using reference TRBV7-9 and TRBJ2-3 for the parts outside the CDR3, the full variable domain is DTGVSQNPRHKITKRGQNVTFRCDPISEHNRLYWYRQTLGQGPEFLTYFQNEAQLEKSRLLSDRFSAERPKGSFSTLEIQRTEQGDSAMYLCASSWGLAGVDTQYFGPGTRLTVL.

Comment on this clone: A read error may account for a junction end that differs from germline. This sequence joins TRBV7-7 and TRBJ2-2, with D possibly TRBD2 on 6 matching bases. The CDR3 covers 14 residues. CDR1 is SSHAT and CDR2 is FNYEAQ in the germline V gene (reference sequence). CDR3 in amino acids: CASSLAEGTGELFF. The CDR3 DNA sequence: TGTGCTAGCAGCTTAGCGGAGGGCACCGGGGAGCTGTTTTTT.

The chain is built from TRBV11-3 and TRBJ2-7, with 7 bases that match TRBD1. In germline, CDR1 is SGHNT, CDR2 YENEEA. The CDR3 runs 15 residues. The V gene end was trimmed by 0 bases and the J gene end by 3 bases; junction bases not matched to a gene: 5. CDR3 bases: TGTGCCAGCAGCTTAGAACCGGGACAGAGCTACGAGCAGTACTTC. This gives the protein CASSLEPGQSYEQYF.

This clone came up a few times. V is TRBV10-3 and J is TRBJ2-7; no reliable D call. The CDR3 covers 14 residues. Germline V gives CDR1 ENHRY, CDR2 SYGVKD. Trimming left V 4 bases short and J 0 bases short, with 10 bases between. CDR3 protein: CAISAGSGSYEQYF. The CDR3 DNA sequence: TGTGCCATCAGTGCTGGCTCAGGCTCCTACGAGCAGTACTTC.

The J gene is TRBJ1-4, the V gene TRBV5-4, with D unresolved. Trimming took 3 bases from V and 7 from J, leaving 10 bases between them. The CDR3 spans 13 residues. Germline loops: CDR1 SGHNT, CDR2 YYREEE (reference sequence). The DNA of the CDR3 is TGTGCCAGCAGCTCTAAAGCGGGTGAAAAACTGTTTTTT. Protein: CASSSKAGEKLFF.

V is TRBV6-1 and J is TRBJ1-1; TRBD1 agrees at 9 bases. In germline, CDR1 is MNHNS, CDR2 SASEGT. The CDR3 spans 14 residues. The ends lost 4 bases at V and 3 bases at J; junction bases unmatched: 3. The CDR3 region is CASSAGTGHTEAFF. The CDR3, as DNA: TGTGCCAGCAGTGCGGGGACAGGGCACACTGAAGCTTTCTTT.

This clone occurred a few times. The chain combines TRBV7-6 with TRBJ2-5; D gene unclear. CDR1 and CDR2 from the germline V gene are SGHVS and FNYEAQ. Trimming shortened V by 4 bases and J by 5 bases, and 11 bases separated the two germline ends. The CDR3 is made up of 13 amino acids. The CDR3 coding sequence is TGTGCCAGCAGCTCGACAAATAGGGAGACCCAGTACTTC. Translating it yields CASSSTNRETQYF.

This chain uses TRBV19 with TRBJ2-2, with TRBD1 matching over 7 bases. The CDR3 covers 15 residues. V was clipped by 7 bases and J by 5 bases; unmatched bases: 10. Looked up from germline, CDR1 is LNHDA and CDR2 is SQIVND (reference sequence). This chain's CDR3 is CASTPTGMFTGELFF. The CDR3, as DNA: TGTGCCAGTACCCCGACAGGGATGTTTACCGGGGAGCTGTTTTTT. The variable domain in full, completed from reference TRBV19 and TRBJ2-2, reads DGGITQSPKYLFRKEGQNVTLSCEQNLNHDAMYWYRQDPGQGLRLIYYSQIVNDFQKGDIAEGYSVSREKKESFPLTVTSAQKNPTAFYLCASTPTGMFTGELFFGEGSRLTVL.

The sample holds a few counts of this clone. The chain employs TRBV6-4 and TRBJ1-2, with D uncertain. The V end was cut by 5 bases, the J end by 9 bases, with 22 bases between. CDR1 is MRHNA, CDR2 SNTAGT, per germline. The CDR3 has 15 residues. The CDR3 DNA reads TGTGCCAGCAGTCCAGAAACCGACGGAACTATGAGCTACACCTTC. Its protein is CASSPETDGTMSYTF.

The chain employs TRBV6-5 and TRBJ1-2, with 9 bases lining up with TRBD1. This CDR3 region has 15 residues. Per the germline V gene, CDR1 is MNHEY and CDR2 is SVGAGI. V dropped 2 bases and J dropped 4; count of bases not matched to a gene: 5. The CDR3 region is CASSYGQGWSYGYTF. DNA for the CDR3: TGTGCCAGCAGTTACGGACAGGGGTGGAGCTATGGCTACACCTTC.

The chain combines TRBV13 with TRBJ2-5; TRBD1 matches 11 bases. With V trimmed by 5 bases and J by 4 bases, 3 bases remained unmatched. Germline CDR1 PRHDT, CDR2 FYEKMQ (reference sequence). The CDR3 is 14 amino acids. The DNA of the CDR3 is TGTGCCAGCAGCACCGGGACAGGGGGAGAGACCCAGTACTTC. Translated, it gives CASSTGTGGETQYF.

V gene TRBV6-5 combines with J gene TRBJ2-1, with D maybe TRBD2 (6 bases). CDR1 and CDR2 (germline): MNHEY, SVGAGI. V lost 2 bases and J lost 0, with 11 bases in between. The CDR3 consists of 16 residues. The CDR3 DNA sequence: TGTGCCAGCAGTTACCGGGGGAGGAACTCCTACAATGAGCAGTTCTTC. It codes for CASSYRGRNSYNEQFF.

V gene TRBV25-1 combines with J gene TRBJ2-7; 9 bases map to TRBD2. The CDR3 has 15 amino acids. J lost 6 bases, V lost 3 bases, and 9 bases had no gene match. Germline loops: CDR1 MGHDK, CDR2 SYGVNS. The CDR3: CASSEASSGRREQYF. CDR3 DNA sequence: TGTGCCAGCAGTGAGGCCTCAAGCGGGAGGCGCGAGCAGTACTTC.

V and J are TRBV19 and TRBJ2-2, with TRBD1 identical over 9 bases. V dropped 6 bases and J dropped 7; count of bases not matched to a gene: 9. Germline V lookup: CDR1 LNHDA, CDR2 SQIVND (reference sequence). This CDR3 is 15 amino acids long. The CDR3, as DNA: TGTGCCAGTAGCCGGGACAGGGTAGCGGTCGGGGAGCTGTTTTTT. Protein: CASSRDRVAVGELFF.

The CDR3 sequence: CASSQGETQAANTEAFF. CDR3 DNA sequence: TGTGCCAGCAGCCAAGGGGAGACGCAGGCAGCGAACACTGAAGCTTTCTTT. The gene calls are TRBV4-2 and TRBJ1-1; no clear D gene. The V gene lost 1 base and the J gene lost 1 base, with 16 bases spanning the gap. This CDR3 comprises 17 residues. Germline V gene sequence: CDR1 LGHNA, CDR2 YNFKEQ.

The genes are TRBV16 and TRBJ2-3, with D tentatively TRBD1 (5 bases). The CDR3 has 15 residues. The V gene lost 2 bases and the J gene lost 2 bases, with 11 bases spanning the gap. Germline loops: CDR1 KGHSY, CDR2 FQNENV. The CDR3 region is CASSQNQGVTDTQYF. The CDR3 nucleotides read TGTGCCAGCAGCCAAAATCAAGGGGTCACAGATACGCAGTATTTT.

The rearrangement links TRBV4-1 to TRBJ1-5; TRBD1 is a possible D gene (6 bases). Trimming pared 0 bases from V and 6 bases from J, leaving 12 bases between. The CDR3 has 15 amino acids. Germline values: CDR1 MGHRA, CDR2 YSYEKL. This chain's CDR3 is CASSQERAGVQPQHF. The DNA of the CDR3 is TGCGCCAGCAGCCAAGAAAGGGCAGGGGTTCAGCCCCAGCATTTT.

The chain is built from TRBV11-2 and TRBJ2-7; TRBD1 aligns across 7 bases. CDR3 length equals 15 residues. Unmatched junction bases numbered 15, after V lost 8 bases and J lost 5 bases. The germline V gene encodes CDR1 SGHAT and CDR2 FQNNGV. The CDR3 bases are TGTGCCAGCGGGAGAGGGGCAGGGGGAATTGACGAGCAGTACTTC. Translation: CASGRGAGGIDEQYF.

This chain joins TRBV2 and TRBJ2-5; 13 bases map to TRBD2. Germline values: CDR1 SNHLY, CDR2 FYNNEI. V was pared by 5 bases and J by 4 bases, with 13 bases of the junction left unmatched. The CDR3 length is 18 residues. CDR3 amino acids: CASSSGLAGRVARETQYF. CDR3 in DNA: TGTGCCAGCAGTTCGGGACTAGCGGGACGAGTGGCGCGAGAGACCCAGTACTTC.

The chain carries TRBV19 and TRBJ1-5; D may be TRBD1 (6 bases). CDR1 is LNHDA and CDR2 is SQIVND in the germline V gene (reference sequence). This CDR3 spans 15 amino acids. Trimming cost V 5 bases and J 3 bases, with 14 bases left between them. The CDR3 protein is CASSSAGAINQPQHF. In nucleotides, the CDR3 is TGTGCCAGTAGTTCCGCAGGGGCGATCAATCAGCCCCAGCATTTT.

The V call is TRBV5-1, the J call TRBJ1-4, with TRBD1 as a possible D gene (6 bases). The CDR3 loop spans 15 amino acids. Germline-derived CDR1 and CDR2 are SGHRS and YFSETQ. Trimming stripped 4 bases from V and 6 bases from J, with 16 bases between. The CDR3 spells CASSVEQGSDEKLFF. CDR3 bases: TGCGCCAGCAGCGTGGAACAGGGTAGTGATGAAAAACTGTTTTTT.

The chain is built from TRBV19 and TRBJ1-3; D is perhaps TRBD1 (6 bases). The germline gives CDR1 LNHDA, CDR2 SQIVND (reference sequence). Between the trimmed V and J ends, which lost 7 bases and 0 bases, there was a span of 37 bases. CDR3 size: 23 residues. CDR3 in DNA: TGTGCCAGTACCGGGGAACCCTTCCGGGACACCTTCTCTTCAGCAATCTCTGGAAACACCATATATTTT. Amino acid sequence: CASTGEPFRDTFSSAISGNTIYF.

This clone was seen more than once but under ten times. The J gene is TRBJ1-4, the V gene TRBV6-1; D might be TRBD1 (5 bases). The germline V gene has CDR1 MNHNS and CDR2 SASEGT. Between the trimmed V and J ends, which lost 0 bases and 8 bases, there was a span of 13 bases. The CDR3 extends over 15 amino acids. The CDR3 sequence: CASSEAGGMREKLFF. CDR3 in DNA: TGTGCCAGCAGTGAAGCGGGGGGTATGAGAGAAAAACTGTTTTTT.

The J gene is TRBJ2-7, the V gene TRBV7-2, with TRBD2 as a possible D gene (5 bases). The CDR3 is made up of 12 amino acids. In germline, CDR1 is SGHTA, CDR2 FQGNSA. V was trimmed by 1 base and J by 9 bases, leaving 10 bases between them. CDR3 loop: CASSLDLGVQYF. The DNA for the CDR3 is TGTGCCAGCAGCTTAGATCTGGGAGTGCAGTACTTC.

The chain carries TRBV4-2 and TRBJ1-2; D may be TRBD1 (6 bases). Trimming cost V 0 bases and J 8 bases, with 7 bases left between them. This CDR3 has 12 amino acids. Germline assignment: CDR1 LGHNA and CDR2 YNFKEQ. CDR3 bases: TGTGCCAGCAGCCAAGACGACAGGGGCTACACCTTC. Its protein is CASSQDDRGYTF.